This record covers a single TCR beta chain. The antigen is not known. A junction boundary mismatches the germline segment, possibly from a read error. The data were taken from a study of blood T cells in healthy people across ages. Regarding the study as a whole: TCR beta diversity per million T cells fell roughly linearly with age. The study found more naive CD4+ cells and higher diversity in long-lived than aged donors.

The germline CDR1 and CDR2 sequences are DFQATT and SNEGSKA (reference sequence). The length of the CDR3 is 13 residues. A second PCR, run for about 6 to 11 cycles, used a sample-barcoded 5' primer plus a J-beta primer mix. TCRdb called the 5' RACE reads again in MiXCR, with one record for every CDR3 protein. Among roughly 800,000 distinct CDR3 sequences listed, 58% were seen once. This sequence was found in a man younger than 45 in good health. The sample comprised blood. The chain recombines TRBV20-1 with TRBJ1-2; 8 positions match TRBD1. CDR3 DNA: TGCAGTGCTAGTGAAACAGGGGGGTACGGCTACACTTTC. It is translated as CSASETGGYGYTF.